Detailed here is one T cell receptor beta chain. This sample stems from a study of patients and donors after allogeneic stem cell transplantation. The CDR3 covers 14 residues. CDR1 is SNHLY, CDR2 FYNNEI, per germline. Trimming removed 10 bases from V and 6 bases from J; junction bases left unmatched: 13. One entry per CDR3 protein, called by TCRdb with MiXCR from the RT-PCR reads. The sample records about a million distinct CDR3 sequences, approximately 18% being singletons. This chain joins TRBV2 and TRBJ1-2; the match to TRBD1 covers 8 bases. The sample taken for sequencing was blood, either unsorted or a sorted T cell fraction (not recorded which). This receptor was obtained from a human donor who was either an allogeneic HSCT recipient or a stem cell or donor lymphocyte infusion donor (not recorded which). It is not recorded whose cells these are; they may come from a transplant donor. The CDR3 coding sequence is TGTGCCAATCCCCTCGGACAGGGAATAGATGGCTACACCTTC. Translation gives CANPLGQGIDGYTF.